Listed here are 10 T cell receptor beta chains from one sample, sequenced in a study of cytomegalovirus exposure and HLA in healthy donors. A multiplex PCR was run with 60 Vbeta primers and 13 Jbeta primers. Repertoires were generated with immunoSEQ multiplex PCR, while TCRdb's copy carries only in-frame clones and drops some. Among almost 200,000 clones listed, 79% were seen once. The sample was PBMCs. These receptor sequences come from a woman aged 25 to 39 in good health and CMV-seropositive.

This clone was found a few times. V usage is TRBV7-6 and J usage is TRBJ1-2; TRBD1 agrees at 8 bases. CDR1 is SGHVS and CDR2 is FNYEAQ in the germline V gene. With 4 bases clipped from V and 0 bases from J, the junction kept 10 bases outside the gene matches. The CDR3 covers 17 residues. CDR3 amino acids: CASSSRTGRVSNYGYTF. The CDR3 DNA sequence: TGTGCCAGCAGCTCCCGGACAGGGAGAGTGTCTAACTATGGCTACACCTTC.

The chain has TRBV9 and TRBJ2-7, with 8 bases identical to TRBD2. V lost 0 bases to trimming and J lost 2 bases; unmatched junction nucleotides: 4. The germline V gene has CDR1 SGDLS and CDR2 YYNGEE. CDR3 length: 15 residues. CDR3 region: CASSVATGGPYEQYF. CDR3 in DNA: TGTGCCAGCAGCGTAGCTACGGGGGGGCCCTACGAGCAGTACTTC.

In its sample, this clone was seen once. The gene calls are TRBV19 and TRBJ2-7, with TRBD1 as a possible D gene (5 bases). The ends were cut back, 8 bases at V and 0 bases at J, with 11 bases in the middle. This CDR3 is built from 13 residues. Per germline, CDR1 LNHDA and CDR2 SQIVND (reference sequence). The CDR3 DNA sequence: TGTGCCAGTCGGCGGACAAGCTCCTACGAGCAGTACTTC. It encodes CASRRTSSYEQYF.

V usage is TRBV28 and J usage is TRBJ2-5; 8 bases are a match to TRBD1. The ends lost 2 bases at V and 2 bases at J; junction bases unmatched: 7. Germline V gene lookup returns CDR1 MDHEN and CDR2 SYDVKM. This CDR3 is 16 amino acids long. In DNA form, the CDR3 reads TGTGCCAGCAGTTTAGGGGAGACAGGGGATCAAGAGACCCAGTACTTC. Encoded protein: CASSLGETGDQETQYF.

The J gene is TRBJ2-2, the V gene TRBV4-2; 13 positions match TRBD2. The germline gives CDR1 LGHNA, CDR2 YNFKEQ. Germline trimming cut 3 bases from V and 4 bases from J; bases unmatched to any gene: 5. The CDR3 has 17 residues. DNA for the CDR3: TGTGCCAGCAGCCAGGAACTAGCGGGGGGGCGCACCGGGGAGCTGTTTTTT. Amino acid sequence: CASSQELAGGRTGELFF.

The rearrangement links TRBV5-1 to TRBJ2-5; TRBD2 aligns across 12 bases. CDR1 and CDR2 (germline): SGHRS, YFSETQ. The CDR3 sequence is 18 residues long. The J segment lost 5 bases and the V segment lost 0 bases, leaving 11 bases of the junction unmatched. The CDR3 sequence: CASSLASSGGAGVETQYF. The DNA for the CDR3 is TGCGCCAGCAGCTTGGCCTCTAGCGGGGGGGCCGGGGTGGAGACCCAGTACTTC.

Worth noting for this clone: Other DNA sequences in the sample encode the same CDR3. The chain joins TRBV7-6 to TRBJ2-5, with TRBD2 matching 10 bases. CDR3 length: 15 residues. V dropped 3 bases and J dropped 5; count of bases not matched to a gene: 6. The germline V gene encodes CDR1 SGHVS and CDR2 FNYEAQ. The CDR3 protein is CASSFGLAVQETQYF. CDR3 bases: TGTGCCAGCAGCTTCGGACTAGCGGTCCAGGAGACCCAGTACTTC.

The chain has TRBV5-6 and TRBJ1-2, with TRBD1 identical over 7 bases. Germline V gives CDR1 SGHDT, CDR2 YYEEEE. V lost 4 bases to trimming and J lost 5 bases; unmatched junction nucleotides: 2. The CDR3 length is 12 residues. For the CDR3, the DNA is TGTGCCAGCAGCGTGGGACAGTATGGCTACACCTTC. The encoded protein is CASSVGQYGYTF.

The rearrangement uses TRBV7-2 and TRBJ2-1, with TRBD2 matching over 8 bases. V was clipped by 2 bases and J by 9 bases; unmatched bases: 12. This CDR3 contains 16 residues. CDR1 is SGHTA and CDR2 is FQGNSA in the germline V gene. The DNA of the CDR3 is TGTGCCAGCAGCTTATCGTCGGGGGGGGCCTATCTTGAGCAGTTCTTC. This codes for CASSLSSGGAYLEQFF.

V usage is TRBV19 and J usage is TRBJ2-1; 10 bases map to TRBD2. The trim removed 4 bases at V and 9 bases at J, leaving 6 bases unmatched. Germline CDR1 LNHDA, CDR2 SQIVND (reference sequence). CDR3 length: 14 amino acids. The CDR3 protein is CASSTLAGVAEQFF. The CDR3 nucleotides read TGTGCCAGTAGTACCCTAGCGGGAGTTGCTGAGCAGTTCTTC.